This T cell receptor (beta chain) was retrieved from a study of response to subunit inactivated influenza vaccine. This clonotype was detected ten times or more. TCRdb fed the RT-PCR reads into MiXCR, producing one record per CDR3 protein. There are approximately 300,000 distinct CDR3 sequences in the sample; roughly 22% occur only once, and approximately 10% lies in the top ten. The CDR3 extends over 14 amino acids. Germline V gives CDR1 PRHDT, CDR2 FYEKMQ (reference sequence). The V and J ends lost 4 bases and 8 bases respectively, with 14 bases between them. This chain connects TRBV13 to TRBJ1-4; D is possibly TRBD1 (6 bases). The source of this sequence is a man aged 45 to 70 who received an inactivated influenza vaccine. Specimen: PBMCs from blood, collected about 20 months after vaccination. This chain's CDR3 is CASSSRGIGEKLFF. The CDR3 DNA is TGTGCCAGCAGCTCCAGGGGAATAGGGGAAAAACTGTTTTTT.